Listed below are T cell receptor beta chains from one sample, sequenced in a study of cytomegalovirus exposure and HLA in healthy donors. Measured with immunoSEQ multiplex PCR; TCRdb has only the in-frame clones, and not every one. The data contain approximately 80,000 clones, 70% to 75% of them singletons. The sample consisted of PBMCs. The receptors stem from a man between 60 and 70 years old in good health and CMV-seronegative. CDR3s include the opening cysteine and the closing phenylalanine or tryptophan. Fields, in order: J gene, V gene, D gene, clone size, CDR3 protein, CDR3 DNA. The D gene is left open where the match is weak. Expanded clones get a size class; other rows say once, few or many, or leave the size out.

J: TRBJ2-2
V: TRBV10-1
D: NA
size: NA
CDR3: CASSESQNTGELFF
DNA: TGCGCCAGCAGTGAGTCCCAGAACACCGGGGAGCTGTTTTTT

J: TRBJ2-2
V: TRBV5-1
D: TRBD1
size: NA
CDR3: CASSLPVAGGTGELFF
DNA: TGCGCCAGCAGCCTCCCAGTGGCAGGGGGCACCGGGGAGCTGTTTTTT

J: TRBJ2-2
V: TRBV7-3
D: TRBD1
size: NA
CDR3: CASSTRDRGGGELFF
DNA: TGTGCCAGCAGCACCCGGGACAGGGGAGGTGGGGAGCTGTTTTTT

J: TRBJ2-1
V: TRBV6-1
D: NA
size: few
CDR3: CASSEAQGMSYNEQFF
DNA: TGTGCCAGCAGTGAAGCCCAGGGAATGTCCTACAATGAGCAGTTCTTC

J: TRBJ2-7
V: TRBV4-1
D: NA
size: NA
CDR3: CASSQGSSFSYEQYF
DNA: TGCGCCAGCAGCCAAGGGAGTAGCTTTAGCTACGAGCAGTACTTC

J: TRBJ2-1
V: TRBV9
D: NA
size: NA
CDR3: CASSQGRGLRSYNEQFF
DNA: TGTGCCAGCAGCCAGGGGCGGGGGCTCCGCTCCTACAATGAGCAGTTCTTC

J: TRBJ1-3
V: TRBV27
D: NA
size: NA
CDR3: CASSLGGNSGNTIYF
DNA: TGTGCCAGCAGCCTTGGGGGGAACTCTGGAAACACCATATATTTT

J: TRBJ1-4
V: TRBV5-1
D: TRBD1
size: NA
CDR3: CASSQQGREKLFF
DNA: TGCGCCAGCAGCCAACAGGGGCGCGAAAAACTGTTTTTT

J: TRBJ1-1
V: TRBV30
D: NA
size: once
CDR3: CAWSPGKNTEAFF
DNA: TGTGCCTGGAGCCCGGGAAAGAACACTGAAGCTTTCTTT

J: TRBJ2-7
V: TRBV2
D: TRBD2
size: NA
CDR3: CASSPSGGRSYEQYF
DNA: TGTGCCAGCAGTCCAAGCGGGGGCCGCTCCTACGAGCAGTACTTC

J: TRBJ2-1
V: TRBV4-1
D: TRBD2
size: NA
CDR3: CASSPTSGGASYNEQFF
DNA: TGCGCCAGCAGCCCGACTAGCGGGGGGGCGTCCTACAATGAGCAGTTCTTC

J: TRBJ1-6
V: TRBV11-2
D: NA
size: NA
CDR3: CASSAHTTARGSPLHF
DNA: TGTGCCAGCAGCGCACATACGACAGCTAGGGGATCACCCCTCCACTTT

J: TRBJ1-4
V: TRBV7-9
D: TRBD1
size: few
CDR3: CASSLASTGAKLFF
DNA: TGTGCCAGCAGCTTAGCATCCACAGGGGCCAAACTGTTTTTT

J: TRBJ2-7
V: TRBV19
D: NA
size: NA
CDR3: CASSIIDRTTTITSSYEQYF
DNA: TGTGCCAGTAGTATAATAGACAGGACAACGACCATTACGAGCTCCTACGAGCAGTACTTC

J: TRBJ1-1
V: TRBV30
D: TRBD1
size: once
CDR3: CAWKGGTNTEAFF
DNA: TGTGCCTGGAAAGGGGGCACGAACACTGAAGCTTTCTTT

J: TRBJ2-1
V: TRBV18
D: TRBD2
size: NA
CDR3: CASSRAGGDNEQFF
DNA: TGTGCCAGCTCACGAGCGGGGGGGGACAATGAGCAGTTCTTC

J: TRBJ1-1
V: TRBV6-1
D: NA
size: NA
CDR3: CASRMWGLMNTEAFF
DNA: TGTGCCAGCAGAATGTGGGGGCTCATGAACACTGAAGCTTTCTTT

J: TRBJ2-1
V: TRBV4-1
D: NA
size: few
CDR3: CASSQDGADYNEQFF
DNA: TGCGCCAGCAGCCAAGATGGCGCGGACTACAATGAGCAGTTCTTC

J: TRBJ2-1
V: TRBV19
D: TRBD2
size: NA
CDR3: CASPITSGGAAKQFF
DNA: TGTGCCAGCCCGATCACAAGCGGGGGGGCCGCTAAGCAGTTCTTC

J: TRBJ2-1
V: TRBV7-9
D: TRBD2
size: once
CDR3: CASSFSGGAANEQFF
DNA: TGTGCCAGCAGCTTCAGCGGGGGGGCAGCAAATGAGCAGTTCTTC

J: TRBJ1-2
V: TRBV6-5
D: TRBD1
size: NA
CDR3: CATLDRGRYGYTF
DNA: TGTGCCACCCTTGACAGGGGGAGGTATGGCTACACCTTC

J: TRBJ2-7
V: TRBV30
D: NA
size: NA
CDR3: CAWSASRYEQYF
DNA: TGTGCCTGGAGCGCTTCTCGGTACGAGCAGTACTTC

J: TRBJ2-6
V: TRBV9
D: TRBD1
size: NA
CDR3: CASSAITRPTGGPSGANVLTF
DNA: TGTGCCAGCAGCGCTATCACAAGACCGACAGGGGGGCCCTCTGGGGCCAACGTCCTGACTTTC

J: TRBJ1-6
V: TRBV7-2
D: TRBD1
size: NA
CDR3: CASSLGDRVYNSPLHF
DNA: TGTGCCAGCAGCTTAGGAGACAGGGTCTATAATTCACCCCTCCACTTT

J: TRBJ1-3
V: TRBV5-5
D: TRBD1
size: NA
CDR3: CASREGAYSGNTIYF
DNA: TGTGCCAGCAGGGAGGGGGCTTACTCTGGAAACACCATATATTTT

J: TRBJ1-2
V: TRBV30
D: NA
size: NA
CDR3: CAWSGPEPGHPYGYTF
DNA: TGTGCCTGGAGCGGGCCCGAACCGGGACATCCTTATGGCTACACCTTC

J: TRBJ1-2
V: TRBV15
D: NA
size: NA
CDR3: CATSRDRGYGYTF
DNA: TGTGCCACCAGCAGAGATCGGGGCTATGGCTACACCTTC

J: TRBJ2-7
V: TRBV27
D: TRBD2
size: NA
CDR3: CASSLSGGAREQYF
DNA: TGTGCCAGCAGTCTTAGCGGGGGGGCTCGCGAGCAGTACTTC

J: TRBJ1-2
V: TRBV19
D: TRBD1
size: NA
CDR3: CASSMNGGTGGYTF
DNA: TGTGCCAGTAGTATGAATGGCGGGACAGGGGGCTACACCTTC